Listed below are T cell receptor beta chains from one sample, sequenced in a study of cytomegalovirus exposure and HLA in healthy donors. The data were produced by immunoSEQ multiplex PCR, yet TCRdb's version contains in-frame clones alone and is incomplete. Among some 180,000 clones listed, around 77% were seen once. Sequencing was done on a sample of PBMCs. The receptors come from a woman between 25 and 40 years old in good health and CMV-seronegative. The CDR3 runs from the conserved cysteine through the conserved F or W. D genes are given only for firm matches. Clone sizes are given selectively: once, few, many, or a class where the clone is expanded.

V gene,D gene,clone size,J gene,CDR3 length,CDR3 protein,CDR3 DNA
TRBV27,NA,NA,TRBJ2-3,16,CASHLGVSGNTDTQYF,TGTGCCAGCCACCTCGGGGTTAGCGGAAACACAGATACGCAGTATTTT
TRBV18,TRBD1,few,TRBJ1-1,14,CASSPDRVNTEAFF,TGTGCCAGCTCACCCGACAGGGTGAACACTGAAGCTTTCTTT
TRBV9,NA,NA,TRBJ2-7,15,CASSVEGTRVSEQYF,TGTGCCAGCAGCGTAGAGGGGACAAGGGTTAGCGAGCAGTACTTC
TRBV5-1,TRBD1,NA,TRBJ1-6,16,CASSLGTADRNSPLHF,TGCGCCAGCAGCCTAGGGACAGCGGACAGGAATTCACCCCTCCACTTT
TRBV5-6,NA,once,TRBJ1-1,14,CASSLLSPRAEAFF,TGTGCCAGCAGCTTGTTGAGTCCTCGCGCGGAAGCTTTCTTT
TRBV7-9,TRBD2,NA,TRBJ2-7,13,CASSLSGGYEQYF,TGTGCCAGCAGCCTCTCGGGAGGGTACGAGCAGTACTTC
TRBV5-1,NA,NA,TRBJ2-7,16,CASSLVGGRGSYEQYF,TGCGCCAGCAGCTTGGTAGGAGGCCGTGGTTCCTACGAGCAGTACTTC
TRBV2,NA,NA,TRBJ2-3,15,CASSDQAASTDTQYF,TGTGCCAGCAGTGACCAAGCGGCGAGCACAGATACGCAGTATTTT
TRBV7-2,TRBD1,few,TRBJ1-2,17,CASSLGSFTGVLDGYTF,TGTGCCAGCAGCTTAGGGTCATTTACAGGGGTGTTGGATGGCTACACCTTC
TRBV5-1,TRBD1,NA,TRBJ1-1,17,CASSLRTGGVMNTEAFF,TGCGCCAGCAGCTTACGGACAGGGGGCGTTATGAACACTGAAGCTTTCTTT
TRBV29-1,NA,NA,TRBJ1-5,13,CSVKGTRDQPQHF,TGCAGCGTCAAGGGGACAAGGGATCAGCCCCAGCATTTT
TRBV9,NA,NA,TRBJ2-5,14,CASSALGGQETQYF,TGTGCCAGCAGCGCTCTCGGGGGTCAAGAGACCCAGTACTTC
TRBV10-3,NA,once,TRBJ1-1,15,CAISESGAARAEAFF,TGTGCCATCAGTGAGTCGGGGGCCGCCCGCGCTGAAGCTTTCTTT
TRBV2,NA,NA,TRBJ1-4,15,CASSATRTEAPRSFF,TGTGCCAGCAGTGCCACGAGGACAGAAGCTCCCAGAAGTTTTTTT
TRBV5-1,NA,NA,TRBJ1-5,12,CASSPTGQPQHF,TGCGCCAGCAGCCCCACAGGGCAGCCCCAGCATTTT
TRBV6-5,TRBD1,NA,TRBJ1-1,14,CASAYSQGTTEAFF,TGTGCCAGCGCCTATTCACAGGGGACGACTGAAGCTTTCTTT
TRBV6-1,NA,NA,TRBJ1-1,16,CASSEPPGGSGTEAFF,TGTGCCAGCAGTGAACCCCCCGGGGGTAGTGGCACTGAAGCTTTCTTT
TRBV2,TRBD2,NA,TRBJ2-1,14,CASTRTGTSGLQFF,TGTGCCAGCACTAGGACCGGGACTAGCGGGTTGCAGTTCTTC
TRBV19,TRBD1,NA,TRBJ2-7,14,CASSTSGTALEQYF,TGTGCCAGTAGTACTTCCGGGACAGCGTTGGAGCAGTACTTC
TRBV19,TRBD2,NA,TRBJ2-3,16,CASSIKTSGTTDTQYF,TGTGCCAGTAGTATCAAGACTAGCGGTACCACAGATACGCAGTATTTT
TRBV30,NA,NA,TRBJ2-7,11,CAWRESYEQYF,TGTGCCTGGAGAGAATCCTACGAGCAGTACTTC
TRBV5-4,NA,NA,TRBJ2-5,16,CASSRSGVQNSETQYF,TGTGCCAGCAGCAGGTCGGGGGTTCAGAATTCCGAGACCCAGTACTTC
TRBV11-2,TRBD2,once,TRBJ2-7,18,CASSIGTSGGAFPYEQYF,TGTGCCAGCAGCATTGGGACTAGCGGGGGGGCTTTTCCCTACGAGCAGTACTTC
TRBV7-2,TRBD1,NA,TRBJ1-2,17,CASSQTPGQRVNYGYTF,TGTGCCAGCAGCCAGACCCCGGGACAGCGAGTTAACTATGGCTACACCTTC
TRBV5-5,TRBD2,NA,TRBJ2-3,14,CASSSEGGSRTQYF,TGTGCCAGCAGCTCCGAGGGAGGGAGCCGTACGCAGTATTTT
TRBV6-5,NA,NA,TRBJ1-2,15,CASSTPGGHNYGYTF,TGTGCCAGCAGTACCCCGGGGGGGCATAACTATGGCTACACCTTC
TRBV15,NA,NA,TRBJ1-1,15,CATSRDGGGDSEAFF,TGTGCCACCAGCAGAGATGGGGGCGGAGACAGTGAAGCTTTCTTT
TRBV28,TRBD1,NA,TRBJ1-4,15,CASSRGTGGSEKLFF,TGTGCCAGCAGCCGAGGGACAGGGGGCAGTGAAAAACTGTTTTTT
TRBV15,NA,once,TRBJ2-1,15,CATSRRDSSYNEQFF,TGTGCCACCAGCAGACGGGACTCCTCCTACAATGAGCAGTTCTTC
TRBV9,NA,NA,TRBJ1-6,17,CASSATAGTRYNSPLHF,TGTGCCAGCAGCGCCACGGCCGGGACACGGTATAATTCACCCCTCCACTTT
TRBV12-5,TRBD1,few,TRBJ1-1,16,CASQAGQGAINTEAFF,TGTGCTAGCCAAGCTGGGCAGGGGGCGATTAACACTGAAGCTTTCTTT
TRBV4-1,NA,NA,TRBJ1-5,13,CASNSGVGQPQHF,TGCGCCAGCAATTCCGGGGTTGGACAGCCCCAGCATTTT
TRBV5-1,NA,NA,TRBJ1-1,16,CASSLPRHSSNTEAFF,TGCGCCAGCAGCTTACCACGACATTCGTCGAACACTGAAGCTTTCTTT
TRBV11-2,TRBD1,once,TRBJ2-7,15,CASTPGDRWDREQYF,TGTGCCAGCACCCCCGGCGACAGGTGGGACAGGGAGCAGTACTTC
TRBV6-1,TRBD2,NA,TRBJ2-1,20,CASSEYELAGGIGSYNEQFF,TGTGCCAGCAGTGAATACGAGCTAGCGGGAGGGATAGGGTCCTACAATGAGCAGTTCTTC
TRBV9,TRBD2,NA,TRBJ2-7,15,CASSLTAGHPYEQYF,TGTGCCAGCAGCTTAACAGCGGGGCACCCCTACGAGCAGTACTTC
TRBV2,TRBD2,NA,TRBJ2-3,16,CASRPLAGGGTDTQYF,TGTGCCAGCAGGCCGCTAGCGGGGGGGGGCACAGATACGCAGTATTTT
TRBV7-9,NA,NA,TRBJ1-2,16,CASSLVVLPDSYGYTF,TGTGCCAGCAGCTTAGTGGTACTCCCGGACAGCTATGGCTACACCTTC
TRBV6-6,NA,NA,TRBJ1-6,13,CASSAGNNSPLHF,TGTGCCAGCAGCGCGGGGAATAATTCACCCCTCCACTTT
TRBV7-6,TRBD1,NA,TRBJ2-1,16,CASSLVPGQGYNEQFF,TGTGCCAGCAGCCTCGTCCCGGGACAGGGATACAATGAGCAGTTCTTC
TRBV13,TRBD1,NA,TRBJ2-1,16,CASSSPRQGSKDEQFF,TGTGCCAGCAGCTCCCCTCGACAGGGGTCAAAGGATGAGCAGTTCTTC
TRBV11-2,NA,NA,TRBJ1-5,14,CASSLNRYNQPQHF,TGTGCCAGCAGCCTTAACAGGTACAATCAGCCCCAGCATTTT
TRBV5-4,TRBD1,NA,TRBJ1-1,17,CASSLAGQGAPDTEAFF,TGTGCCAGCAGCTTGGCAGGCCAGGGGGCTCCTGACACTGAAGCTTTCTTT
TRBV6-1,NA,NA,TRBJ1-1,11,CASRSYTEAFF,TGTGCCAGCAGATCATACACTGAAGCTTTCTTT
TRBV5-1,TRBD1,NA,TRBJ2-4,13,CASSPGQGNIQYF,TGCGCCAGCAGCCCCGGACAGGGAAACATTCAGTACTTC
TRBV4-1,TRBD1,NA,TRBJ1-1,17,CASSPQGARGLNTEAFF,TGCGCCAGCAGCCCCCAGGGGGCGCGAGGATTGAACACTGAAGCTTTCTTT
TRBV29-1,TRBD2,NA,TRBJ2-1,17,CSVPRLAGASYYNEQFF,TGCAGCGTCCCACGGCTAGCGGGAGCTTCCTACTACAATGAGCAGTTCTTC
TRBV2,NA,NA,TRBJ2-5,12,CATLRRGETQYF,TGTGCCACCCTGAGGAGGGGAGAGACCCAGTACTTC
TRBV7-2,TRBD2,NA,TRBJ2-7,13,CASTPPGGYEQYF,TGTGCCAGCACCCCCCCGGGGGGCTACGAGCAGTACTTC
TRBV4-2,NA,NA,TRBJ1-6,14,CASSQDWTGSPLHF,TGTGCCAGCAGCCAAGATTGGACTGGGTCACCCCTCCACTTT
TRBV21-1,NA,NA,TRBJ2-7,14,CASSKFQVIYEQYF,TGTGCCAGCAGCAAATTTCAGGTTATATACGAGCAGTACTTC
TRBV6-5,NA,NA,TRBJ2-7,14,CASSYTDRSYEQYF,TGTGCCAGCAGTTACACGGACAGAAGCTACGAGCAGTACTTC
TRBV28,TRBD2,NA,TRBJ2-3,17,CASSFIGAGGGSDTQYF,TGTGCCAGCAGTTTTATCGGAGCGGGAGGGGGCTCAGATACGCAGTATTTT
TRBV4-1,TRBD1,NA,TRBJ1-2,15,CASSQDAGQGNGYTF,TGCGCCAGCAGCCAAGATGCCGGACAGGGAAATGGCTACACCTTC
TRBV18,NA,NA,TRBJ1-2,14,CASSPAQILSGYTF,TGTGCCAGCTCACCCGCACAGATCCTTAGTGGCTACACCTTC